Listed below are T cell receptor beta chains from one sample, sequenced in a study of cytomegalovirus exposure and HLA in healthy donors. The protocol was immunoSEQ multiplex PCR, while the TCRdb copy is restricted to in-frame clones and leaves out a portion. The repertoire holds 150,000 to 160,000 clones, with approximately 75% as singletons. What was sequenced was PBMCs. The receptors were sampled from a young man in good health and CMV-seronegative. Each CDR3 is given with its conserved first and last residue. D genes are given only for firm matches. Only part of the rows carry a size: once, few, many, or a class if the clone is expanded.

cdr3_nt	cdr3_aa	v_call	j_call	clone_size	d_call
TGCGCCAGCAGCCAAGATCGGGGGGGCTCCTACAATGAGCAGTTCTTC	CASSQDRGGSYNEQFF	TRBV4-1	TRBJ2-1	.	TRBD2
TGTGCCAGCAGCGGATGGGACAGGACTGGCTCTGGGGCCAACGTCCTGACTTTC	CASSGWDRTGSGANVLTF	TRBV5-4	TRBJ2-6	few	TRBD1
TGCGCCAGCAGCTTGATGGGACAGTCAAATTCACCCCTCCACTTT	CASSLMGQSNSPLHF	TRBV5-1	TRBJ1-6	.	TRBD1
TGCGCCAGCAGCCTCTCCCTCAATACTAACACTGAAGCTTTCTTT	CASSLSLNTNTEAFF	TRBV4-3	TRBJ1-1	.	.
TGTGCCAGCAGCCACAGGCCGCCGGGCGCCAACGTCCTGACTTTC	CASSHRPPGANVLTF	TRBV5-6	TRBJ2-6	.	.
TGTGCCAGACAGCTAGCGGAGATGGATACGCGGTATTTT	CARQLAEMDTRYF	TRBV2	TRBJ2-3	.	TRBD2
TGTGCCAGCAGTCTTACCGGGACAGTGAACACTGAAGCTTTCTTT	CASSLTGTVNTEAFF	TRBV28	TRBJ1-1	.	TRBD1
TGTGCCAGCAGTTTAGTGGGGGGAGAAGCTTTCTTT	CASSLVGGEAFF	TRBV27	TRBJ1-1	.	.
TGTGCCAGCAGTTCTGGGGGCGTGAACACTGAAGCTTTCTTT	CASSSGGVNTEAFF	TRBV6-5	TRBJ1-1	.	.
TGCGCCAGCAGCTTAATAGACAGCTCGAACACTGAAGCTTTCTTT	CASSLIDSSNTEAFF	TRBV5-1	TRBJ1-1	once	.
TGTGCCAGCAGCTTGTTCGGGACAGGGTCGTTTGGACCTGAAGCTTTCTTT	CASSLFGTGSFGPEAFF	TRBV5-6	TRBJ1-1	.	TRBD1
TGTGCCAGCAGCTTAAGCCAGGGAACCTACGAGCAGTACTTC	CASSLSQGTYEQYF	TRBV7-2	TRBJ2-7	.	.
TGTGCCAGCAGTTACTCACAGGGGTCTGAAGCTTTCTTT	CASSYSQGSEAFF	TRBV6-5	TRBJ1-1	.	TRBD1
TGCAGCGTCCAGGGGGCCCATACTGGAAACACCATATATTTT	CSVQGAHTGNTIYF	TRBV29-1	TRBJ1-3	.	TRBD1
TGCGCCAGCAGCCCAGGTTCTGGAAACACCATATATTTT	CASSPGSGNTIYF	TRBV10-1	TRBJ1-3	.	.
TGTGCCAGTAGTTTGGGACAACTGAACACTGAAGCTTTCTTT	CASSLGQLNTEAFF	TRBV19	TRBJ1-1	.	.
TGTGCCAGCAGGGACAGGGTGGGGGAGCTGTTTTTT	CASRDRVGELFF	TRBV25-1	TRBJ2-2	.	TRBD1
TGTGCCAGCAGTTTGACAGGGTCGGGCACTGAAGCTTTCTTT	CASSLTGSGTEAFF	TRBV6-5	TRBJ1-1	.	TRBD1
TGCGCCAGCAGTTCAAGCGGGGGGGCCGCCGGGGAGCTGTTTTTT	CASSSSGGAAGELFF	TRBV5-1	TRBJ2-2	.	TRBD2
TGTGCCAGCAGTGAAAGGGGGGGGGCAGATACGCAGTATTTT	CASSERGGADTQYF	TRBV28	TRBJ2-3	.	.
TGTGCCAGCAGTTTCTTCCCCCCCCCTGGGGCAAATCAGCCCCAGCATTTT	CASSFFPPPGANQPQHF	TRBV27	TRBJ1-5	.	.
TGTGCCAGCAGCTCATCCAAATCCTACGAGCAGTACTTC	CASSSSKSYEQYF	TRBV7-6	TRBJ2-7	few	.
TGTGCCAGCAGCACTAGCGGGGGGGCCGACAATGAGCAGTTCTTC	CASSTSGGADNEQFF	TRBV7-9	TRBJ2-1	.	TRBD2
TGTGCCAGCAGTGAAGCGGACAGGGTGACTGAAGCTTTCTTT	CASSEADRVTEAFF	TRBV2	TRBJ1-1	.	TRBD1
TGTGCCTGGAGTAGGGGTACTGAAGCTTTCTTT	CAWSRGTEAFF	TRBV30	TRBJ1-1	once	.
TGTGCCACCAGCAGAGGTTTGGGCAGGGTGACGGAGACCCAGTACTTC	CATSRGLGRVTETQYF	TRBV15	TRBJ2-5	few	.
TGTGCCAGCATGACAGGGGGCGAAAAAGAAAACACCATATATTTT	CASMTGGEKENTIYF	TRBV2	TRBJ1-3	.	TRBD1
TGTGCCAGCAGCTTACTTGGCTCACCCGATCAGATTCCGCAGTATTTT	CASSLLGSPDQIPQYF	TRBV11-1	TRBJ2-3	few	.
TGTGCCAGCAGCCAAGATAGGATTTCGGCAGGGGGGAACACTGAAGCTTTCTTT	CASSQDRISAGGNTEAFF	TRBV4-2	TRBJ1-1	once	TRBD1
TGTGCCAGCAGCTTGTGGACAGGGGGGGATGAAAAACTGTTTTTT	CASSLWTGGDEKLFF	TRBV7-6	TRBJ1-4	.	TRBD1
TGTGCCAGCAGTGAATCAGCGGGGGGAGGCTACAATGAGCAGTTCTTC	CASSESAGGGYNEQFF	TRBV6-4	TRBJ2-1	few	TRBD2